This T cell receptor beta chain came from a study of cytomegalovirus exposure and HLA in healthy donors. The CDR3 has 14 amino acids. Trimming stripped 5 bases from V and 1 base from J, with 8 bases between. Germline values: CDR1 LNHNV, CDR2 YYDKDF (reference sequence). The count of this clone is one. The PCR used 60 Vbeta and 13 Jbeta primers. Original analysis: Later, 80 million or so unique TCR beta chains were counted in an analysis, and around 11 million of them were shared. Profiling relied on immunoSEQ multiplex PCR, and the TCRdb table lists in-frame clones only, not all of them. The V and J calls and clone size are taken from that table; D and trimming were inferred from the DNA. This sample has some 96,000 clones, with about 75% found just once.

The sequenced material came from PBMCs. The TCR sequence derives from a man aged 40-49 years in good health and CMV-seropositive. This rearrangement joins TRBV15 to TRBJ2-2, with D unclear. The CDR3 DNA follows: TGTGCCACCAGCGAGCTGAAGAACACCGGGGAGCTGTTTTTT. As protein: CATSELKNTGELFF.